The T cell receptor beta chain under discussion was sequenced for a study of read filtering for tumor transcriptome and immune sequencing. Study details: Revised staging placed eight or nine patients in R-ISS I, some 17 in II, about 7 in III.

The library was built from about 370 ng RNA with molecular barcoded adaptors for alpha/delta and beta/gamma chains. A single record per CDR3 protein comes from TCRdb applying MiXCR to the reads. Here the sample spans 90,000 or so distinct CDR3 sequences, about 22% being singletons. In germline, CDR1 is SEHNR, CDR2 FQNEAQ (reference sequence). V was shortened by 5 bases and J by 5 bases, with 19 bases between the two germline ends. The CDR3 has 15 residues. With respect to this clonotype: Its antigen is still unknown. Just one base apart from a much larger clone, this may be a read error.

Findings and limits, study-wide: Correlation between methods rose after single-read clonotypes were removed.

V is TRBV7-9 and J is TRBJ2-7; tentatively, D is TRBD1 or TRBD2 (5 bases each). The sequence derives from a donor aged 40 or older with multiple myeloma. Sequencing input: a population of CD138-negative cells sorted from bone marrow. As DNA, the CDR3 is TGTGCCAGCAGCCTTACTGGGACGGCCCCCAACGAGCAGTACTTC. Translating gives CASSLTGTAPNEQYF.